This T cell receptor beta chain derives from a study of spatial heterogeneity in lung cancer. Looking at the study overall: The count of detected beta-chain sequences consistently exceeded that of alpha-chain sequences. Study-wide findings and caveats: Tumor TCRs that were ubiquitous and expanded showed up in blood more at resection than follow-up.

Each CDR3 protein is one row after TCRdb ran MiXCR on the 5' RACE reads. The table lists tens of thousands of distinct CDR3 sequences, roughly 13% of them singletons. Time point reported: sample taken at primary tumor resection. Sequencing of whole RNA from tumor, nontumor lung or frozen PBMC involved no sorting. Untreated early-stage non-small cell lung cancer patients, over 55 in total, were the donors. V lost 5 bases, J lost 1 base, and 14 bases lay in between. Germline V gene sequence: CDR1 MNHEY, CDR2 SMNVEV (reference sequence). The CDR3 runs to 15 residues. This clonotype was detected many times. Its antigen remains unknown.

The chain is built from TRBV27 and TRBJ2-5; TRBD1 might be the D (6 bases). The sequence was obtained from a male donor with early-stage non-small cell lung cancer. Here the sequenced sample was PBMCs, taken at surgery. The CDR3 sequence is CASSTLRQAQETQYF. The CDR3 bases are TGTGCCAGCAGTACCCTCCGACAGGCCCAAGAGACCCAGTACTTC.